The clone carrying this T cell receptor (beta chain) was seen only a few times. Antigen: not known. This sample was taken from a study of cytomegalovirus exposure and HLA in healthy donors. General observations from the study: Fewer N-insertions (relative to the 666-donor mean) were reportedly seen in an Asian-associated ancestry cluster in a later analysis. The HLA-A and HLA-B alleles of most subjects were reportedly predicted accurately from TCR beta sequences. The listing of 150 or so TCR beta chains classed them as cytomegalovirus-associated.

The germline CDR1 and CDR2 sequences are MDHEN and SYDVKM. Trimming removed 6 bases at V and 3 bases at J, with 18 bases between. The CDR3 has 15 residues. PCR amplification relied on 60 Vbeta primers (plus 13 Jbeta primers). Only in-frame clones appear in the TCRdb table, and some are missing; sequencing was by immunoSEQ multiplex PCR. The sample holds 150,000 to 200,000 clones, 70% to 85% seen once. The sample taken for sequencing was PBMCs. This clonotype was sampled from a woman between 25 and 40 years old in good health and CMV-seropositive. This chain joins TRBV28 and TRBJ2-7; a weak D match, TRBD2 (6 bases). The CDR3, as DNA: TGTGCCAGCAGCACCGGGACTCCTAAGGACTACGAGCAGTACTTC. Protein sequence: CASSTGTPKDYEQYF.